This T cell receptor beta chain was found in a study of T cell responses to AZD1222 COVID-19 vaccine. For this clone: As yet, its antigen is unknown.

The study's findings and limits: There were mostly white British donors and more females than males, and clonal diversity was possibly underestimated. With two AZD1222 doses given, Spike-specific TCR breadth and depth both rose. Vaccine-related CD4 TCRs covered spike, predominating at 160-218 and 743-854. Without day 14 samples, only post-peak T cell repertoires were studied.

Assay: immunoSEQ multiplex PCR; the TCRdb copy retains only in-frame clones and omits some. The sample contains approximately 100,000 clones, around 95% of which appear only once. V dropped 5 bases and J dropped 0; count of bases not matched to a gene: 12. The CDR3 extends over 17 amino acids. CDR1 and CDR2 from the germline V gene are ENHRY and SYGVKD. The chain combines TRBV10-3 with TRBJ2-7, with 8 nucleotides matching TRBD1. The receptor's source is an adult in good health. Specimen: peripheral blood, collected on day 0 of AZD1222 vaccination. The CDR3 loop reads CAISRKFRDRSSYEQYF. The CDR3 DNA sequence: TGTGCCATCAGTCGAAAATTCCGGGACAGGAGCTCCTACGAGCAGTACTTC.